The subject of this entry is one TCR beta chain. Clones were sequenced by immunoSEQ multiplex PCR, and TCRdb holds only the in-frame ones, with some missing. The table lists just over 60,000 clones, about 70% of them singletons, with more than 12% in the top ten. This specimen belongs to a study of T cell responses to AZD1222 COVID-19 vaccine. The CDR3 loop spans 16 amino acids. V lost 0 bases, J lost 9 bases, and 5 bases stayed unmatched. Germline values: CDR1 MGHRA, CDR2 YSYEKL. Here the sequenced sample was peripheral blood, taken on day 0 of AZD1222 vaccination. This chain uses TRBV4-1 with TRBJ1-6, with TRBD1 identical over 10 bases. The receptor's source is an adult in good health. CDR3 nucleotide sequence: TGCGCCAGCAGCCAAGACCCCGGGACAGGGGTTTCACCCCTCCACTTT. Protein product: CASSQDPGTGVSPLHF.